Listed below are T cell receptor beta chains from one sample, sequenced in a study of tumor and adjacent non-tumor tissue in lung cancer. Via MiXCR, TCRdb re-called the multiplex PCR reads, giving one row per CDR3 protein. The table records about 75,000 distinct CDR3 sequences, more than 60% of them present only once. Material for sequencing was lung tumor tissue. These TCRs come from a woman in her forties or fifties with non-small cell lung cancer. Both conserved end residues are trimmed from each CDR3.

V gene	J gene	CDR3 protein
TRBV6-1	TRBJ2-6	ASSERSSGANVLT
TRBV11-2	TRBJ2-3	TSSSLAGTGEAD
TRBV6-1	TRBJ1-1	ASSARENTEAF
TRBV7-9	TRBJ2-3	ASSYQTDTQY
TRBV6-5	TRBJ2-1	ASSYYRDRADNEQL
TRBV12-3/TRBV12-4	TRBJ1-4	ASHPHITGGGEKLF
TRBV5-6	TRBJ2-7	AGSYTQGKGYEQY
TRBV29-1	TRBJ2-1	SVMGSYDEQF
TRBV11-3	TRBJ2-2	ASSSYGTGYGGLF
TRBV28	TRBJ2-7	ASNDYEQY
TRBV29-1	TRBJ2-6	GVVGGPSSGAYVLT
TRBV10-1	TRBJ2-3	ASIRRTSGERGTDTQY
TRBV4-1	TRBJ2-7	ASSQDKSSGRHYEEY
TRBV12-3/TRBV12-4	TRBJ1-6	ARSRRGWVSPLH
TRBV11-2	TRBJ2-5	ANSSSGTGSETQY
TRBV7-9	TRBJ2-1	ASSLGSAGLNEQF
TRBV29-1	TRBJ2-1	SVENGVAGSNEQF
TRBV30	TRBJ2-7	AWSKIGARRNEQY
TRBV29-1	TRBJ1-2	SVGAGSTYDYT
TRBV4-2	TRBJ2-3	AIIQWTSVDTDMQY
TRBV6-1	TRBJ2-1	ASSEEGLVGNSEQF
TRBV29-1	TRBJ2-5	SVGEMTGDAETQY
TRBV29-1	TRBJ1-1	SVVRVVTEVF
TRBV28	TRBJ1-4	ASSFLSWTSEKLF
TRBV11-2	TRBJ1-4	PSSRAGNEQLF